This T cell receptor beta chain is from a study of control samples from healthy donors and cancer patients (TCRdb year 2020). Details on this clone: What this receptor recognizes is not known. Nothing much larger sits one base from this clone, and base qualities are not available.

The CDR3 numbers 15 residues from cysteine through phenylalanine. Left in the record is the CDR3 DNA by itself, 45 bases read in frame from the first base. At the junction V is shortened by 2 bases and J by 0 bases, with 8 bases in between. CDR1 and CDR2 are drawn from the germline V gene: MNHNS, SASEGT. Receptors were amplified or captured by the immunoSEQ multiplex PCR assay. Not all clones reach the TCRdb copy of this immuneACCESS table, which keeps in-frame sequences only. Checked studies attribute under half of the gap to unresolved V genes and leave the rest unexplained. The sample profile shows 110,000 or so clones; 85% to 90% of them were found once. The ten largest clones capture roughly a sixth of the sample.

The sample comprised blood. The sequence came from a woman in her fifties or sixties in good health. The rearrangement joined TRBV6-1 to TRBJ1-5; a tentative D match to TRBD1 spans 5 bases. The sequence in DNA is TGTGCCAGCAGTGAAATGGGGCATAGCAATCAGCCCCAGCATTTT. Its product reads: CASSEMGHSNQPQHF.